This record looks at one TCR beta chain sequence and its context. Original data processing: Nucleated cell counts were estimated from reference gene primer amplification. Clones were read by immunoSEQ multiplex PCR, and TCRdb kept only the in-frame ones, dropping some. V and J calls and clone size follow that table, whereas D and trimming were derived from the DNA. The data contain under 40,000 clones, roughly 85% of them singletons. This entry comes from a study of blood T cell repertoires in COVID-19. Study summary: Acute and convalescent COVID-19 specimens originated in the United States, Italy and Spain.

CDR3 length: 13 amino acids. Per germline, CDR1 LNHDA and CDR2 SQIVND (reference sequence). What was sequenced was peripheral blood. The TCR originated in a human donor with acute or convalescent COVID-19. The donor label of this sample is uncertain. This chain connects TRBV19 to TRBJ1-6; no reliable D call. The CDR3 region is CATDGGFNSPLHF. In DNA, the CDR3 is TGTGCTACAGATGGAGGGTTTAATTCACCCCTCCACTTT.